Below are 26 T cell receptor beta chains sequenced from a single sample in a study of blood T cells in healthy people across ages. Through a sample-barcoded 5' primer and a J-beta primer mix, a second PCR was run for roughly 6 to 12 cycles. MiXCR, applied by TCRdb to the 5' RACE reads, yields one record per CDR3 protein. The top ten clones hold 18% of a sample with 550,000 to 700,000 distinct CDR3 sequences, roughly 29% of them seen once. What was sequenced was blood. The receptors originated from a woman aged 70-85 years in good health.

J is TRBJ1-1 and V is TRBV5-1; TRBD1 matches 8 bases. This CDR3 contains 13 residues. CDR1 and CDR2 (germline): SGHRS, YFSETQ. V lost 7 bases, J lost 1 base, and 3 bases stayed unmatched. CDR3 loop: CASWDRPNTEAFF. CDR3 coding DNA: TGCGCCAGCTGGGACAGGCCGAACACTGAAGCTTTCTTT. The whole variable domain, remainder taken from reference TRBV5-1 and TRBJ1-1, is KAGVTQTPRYLIKTRGQQVTLSCSPISGHRSVSWYQQTPGQGLQFLFEYFSETQRNKGNFPGRFSGRQFSNSRSEMNVSTLELGDSALYLCASWDRPNTEAFFGQGTRLTVV.

This clonotype was counted a few times. The germline gene is not matched at one end of the junction; a read error may be the cause. V is TRBV18 and J is TRBJ2-7; TRBD1 matches at 9 bases. This CDR3 spans 15 amino acids. Germline CDR1 and CDR2: KGHSH and LQKENI. The CDR3 DNA reads as TGTGCCAGCTCTCCAGGACAGGGGTTATCCTACGAGCAGTGCTTC. Protein product: CASSPGQGLSYEQCF.

This clonotype was seen only a few times. The CDR3 loop reads CASTLNSGPSYGYTF. The CDR3 nucleotides read TGCGCCAGCACCCTAAATTCGGGACCGTCTTATGGCTACACCTTC. This chain links TRBV5-1 with TRBJ1-2, with TRBD1 as a possible D gene (5 bases). Germline CDR1 SGHRS, CDR2 YFSETQ. CDR3 length: 15 residues. Trimming stripped 6 bases from V and 5 bases from J, with 20 bases between.

V usage is TRBV3-1 and J usage is TRBJ2-1; tentative D call: TRBD1 (6 bases). Germline V gene data show CDR1 as LGHDT and CDR2 as YNNKEL (reference sequence). This CDR3 contains 14 residues. The germline V and J ends were trimmed by 3 bases and 3 bases, with 9 bases remaining between them. The CDR3 coding sequence is TGTGCCAGCAGCCAGCAACAGGGCTACAATGAGCAGTTCTTC. Translation gives CASSQQQGYNEQFF.

This clonotype was picked up a small number of times. V gene TRBV9 combines with J gene TRBJ2-7, with 12 bases matching TRBD1. V trimming: 4 bases; J trimming: 4 bases; junction bases outside the gene matches: 6. CDR1 SGDLS and CDR2 YYNGEE come from the germline V gene. The CDR3 is 15 amino acids. CDR3 residues: CASSTGTGGQYEQYF. CDR3 coding DNA: TGTGCCAGCAGCACCGGGACAGGGGGCCAGTACGAGCAGTACTTC. Supplemented by reference TRBV9 and TRBJ2-7, the full variable domain reads DSGVTQTPKHLITATGQRVTLRCSPRSGDLSVYWYQQSLDQGLQFLIQYYNGEERAKGNILERFSAQQFPDLHSELNLSSLELGDSALYFCASSTGTGGQYEQYFGPGTRLTVT.

CDR3 region: CASTRGQETQYF. The CDR3 bases are TGTGCCAGCACACGGGGCCAAGAGACCCAGTACTTC. J is TRBJ2-5 and V is TRBV11-3; perhaps TRBD2 as D (5 bases). The CDR3 runs to 12 residues. V dropped 7 bases and J dropped 1 base, with 7 bases sitting between them. Germline CDR1 SGHNT, CDR2 YENEEA.

The chain joins TRBV6-2 or TRBV6-3 to TRBJ2-7, with D maybe TRBD1 (6 bases). CDR3 length: 12 amino acids. Germline V gives CDR1 MNHEY, CDR2 SVGEGT. CDR3 residues: CGVRQGSYEQYF. For the CDR3, the DNA is TGTGGGGTCCGGCAGGGGTCCTACGAGCAGTACTTC.

This chain joins TRBV7-9 and TRBJ2-2, with D tentatively TRBD2 (6 bases). The germline CDR1 and CDR2 sequences are SEHNR and FQNEAQ (reference sequence). The V end lost 5 bases, the J end lost 2 bases, and 12 bases lay between the germline ends. The CDR3 contains 15 residues. The CDR3 loop is CASSIWGLNTGELFF. As DNA, the CDR3 is TGTGCCAGCAGCATATGGGGACTCAACACCGGGGAGCTGTTTTTT.

Concerning this clonotype itself: In this CDR3 the conserved last residue, phenylalanine or tryptophan, is missing, so a read error is likely. The genes are TRBV4-3 and TRBJ1-3; no definite D call. Trimming stripped 3 bases from V and 3 bases from J, with 15 bases between. The CDR3 is 16 residues long. Germline lookup yields CDR1 LGHNA and CDR2 YSLEER. The CDR3 nucleotides are TGCGCCAGCAGCCAGGAGGACCCCGGAGGTGGAAACACCATATATCTT. Translating gives CASSQEDPGGGNTIYL.

This clonotype was observed a few times. The chain recombines TRBV25-1 with TRBJ1-2; D is ambiguous. The CDR3 is 16 residues long. The V gene lost 3 bases and the J gene lost 0 bases, with 14 bases spanning the gap. Germline V gene lookup returns CDR1 MGHDK and CDR2 SYGVNS. CDR3 coding DNA: TGTGCCAGCAGTGATCCCTCAGTGAGGGCTAACTATGGCTACACCTTC. It encodes CASSDPSVRANYGYTF.

In its sample, this clonotype was seen a few times. This chain connects TRBV7-6 to TRBJ2-1, with 10 bases matching TRBD2. The V gene end was trimmed by 5 bases and the J gene end by 5 bases; junction bases not matched to a gene: 3. The germline gives CDR1 SGHVS, CDR2 FNYEAQ. This CDR3 comprises 14 residues. In nucleotides, the CDR3 is TGTGCCAGCAGCAGGACTAGCGGAAACAATGAGCAGTTCTTC. Translation: CASSRTSGNNEQFF.

This clonotype appeared a few times. Mismatch with germline at one junction end may stem from a read error. This chain links TRBV7-9 with TRBJ2-5, with unresolved D. Germline V gene lookup returns CDR1 SEHNR and CDR2 FQNEAQ (reference sequence). The CDR3 runs to 11 residues. CDR3 residues: CASSTQEIQYF. The DNA for the CDR3 is TGTGCCAGCAGCACACAAGAGATCCAGTACTTC.

The chain links TRBV2 to TRBJ2-1, with no clear D. Germline CDR1 SNHLY, CDR2 FYNNEI. The V end was cut by 2 bases, the J end by 0 bases, with 8 bases between. This CDR3 region has 15 residues. The CDR3 nucleotides are TGTGCCAGCAGTGAAAGTGATAGCTCCTACAATGAGCAGTTCTTC. The encoded protein is CASSESDSSYNEQFF.

This chain uses TRBV24-1 with TRBJ2-5; D call uncertain. Per germline, CDR1 KGHDR and CDR2 SFDVKD. The length of the CDR3 is 15 residues. V lost 0 bases to trimming and J lost 5 bases, with 12 bases between them. The CDR3 is CATSDLRGESETQYF. Here the CDR3 DNA reads TGTGCCACCAGTGATTTGCGTGGAGAGTCCGAGACCCAGTACTTC.

J is TRBJ1-1 and V is TRBV6-6; the D is unclear. The CDR3 consists of 13 residues. V dropped 11 bases and J dropped 6 bases, with 19 bases sitting between them. Germline-derived CDR1 and CDR2 are MNHNY and SVGAGI (reference sequence). Written as DNA, the CDR3 is TGTGCCCTAGTCGGCCGCGCGGGCGCTGAAGCTTTCTTT. Its protein is CALVGRAGAEAFF.

There are a few counts of this clonotype. The genes are TRBV9 and TRBJ2-5, with unresolved D. The germline V gene has CDR1 SGDLS and CDR2 YYNGEE. This CDR3 is 14 amino acids long. Trimming shortened V by 0 bases and J by 5 bases, and 11 bases separated the two germline ends. CDR3 sequence (DNA): TGTGCCAGCAGCGTAGCGTACACCACGGAGACCCAGTACTTC. Its protein is CASSVAYTTETQYF.

The rearrangement joins TRBV2 to TRBJ1-2, with 8 bases lining up with TRBD1. Germline trimming cut 3 bases from V and 8 bases from J; bases unmatched to any gene: 5. The V gene's germline CDR1 is SNHLY and CDR2 FYNNEI. The CDR3 extends over 13 amino acids. Here the CDR3 reads CASSERTGKGYTF. In DNA form, the CDR3 reads TGTGCCAGCAGTGAGCGGACAGGGAAAGGCTACACCTTC.

This clonotype was detected only a few times. The genes are TRBV21-1 and TRBJ2-3; the D segment call TRBD2 is taken from the table without a DNA check. TRBV21-1 has pseudogene status. The CDR3 spans 15 residues. CDR3: CASILAGAFTDTQYF. The CDR3 bases are TGTGCCAGCATCCTAGCGGGGGCCTTCACAGATACGCAGTATTTT.

This clonotype has a handful of counts. The CDR3 nucleotides are TGTGCCAGCAGCCTCAGGCTAGCGGGGGGTCACAATGAGCAGTTCTTC. Translated, it gives CASSLRLAGGHNEQFF. This chain connects TRBV7-9 to TRBJ2-5, with 11 nucleotides matching TRBD2. The J call may be incorrect, as the DNA end agrees better with TRBJ2-1. Germline assignment: CDR1 SEHNR and CDR2 FQNEAQ (reference sequence). This CDR3 is 16 amino acids long.

The genes are TRBV4-3 and TRBJ1-1; D may be TRBD1 (5 bases). Trimming took off 3 bases at V and 4 bases at J, with 15 bases between the two ends. The CDR3 is made up of 15 amino acids. Germline assignment: CDR1 LGHNA and CDR2 YSLEER. The CDR3 sequence is CASSHSTGSGTEAFF. As DNA, the CDR3 is TGCGCCAGCAGCCACTCAACAGGTTCGGGCACTGAAGCTTTCTTT.

V and J are TRBV25-1 and TRBJ1-5, with TRBD1 matching 9 bases. Per germline, CDR1 MGHDK and CDR2 SYGVNS. The CDR3 is 15 amino acids. V shed 0 bases, J shed 7 bases, and the junction held 4 bases outside the gene matches. The CDR3 DNA sequence: TGTGCCAGCAGTGAATACGGGACAGGGTACCAGCCCCAGCATTTT. Protein sequence: CASSEYGTGYQPQHF.

This clonotype was seen a handful of times. CDR3 coding DNA: TGCAGTGCTCGAAAGCTGCGGAATGAGCAGTTCTTC. It encodes CSARKLRNEQFF. The V and J genes are TRBV20-1 and TRBJ2-1, with D unclear. Germline values: CDR1 DFQATT, CDR2 SNEGSKA (reference sequence). Trimming removed 5 bases from V and 7 bases from J, with 12 bases in between. The CDR3 sequence is 12 residues long.

The chain uses TRBV7-6 and TRBJ2-2; 7 nucleotides match TRBD2. The V and J ends lost 5 bases and 6 bases, in that order; junction bases with no gene match: 9. The V gene's germline CDR1 is SGHVS and CDR2 FNYEAQ. This CDR3 has 15 amino acids. CDR3 nucleotides: TGTGCCAGCAGCGGGACGGGGGGTTCGGCCGGGGAGCTGTTTTTT. Translated, it gives CASSGTGGSAGELFF.

This chain uses TRBV20-1 with TRBJ2-4; D not resolved. Germline-derived CDR1 and CDR2 are DFQATT and SNEGSKA (reference sequence). The germline V and J ends were trimmed by 3 bases and 7 bases, with 10 bases remaining between them. This CDR3 spans 12 amino acids. The CDR3 sequence is CSASPMSNIQYF. CDR3 bases: TGCAGTGCTAGCCCTATGTCGAACATTCAGTACTTC.

The chain employs TRBV7-3 and TRBJ2-1; 10 bases line up with TRBD2. Germline-derived CDR1 and CDR2 are SGHTA and FQGTGA. This CDR3 has 15 amino acids. V shed 2 bases and J 10 bases; nucleotides not matched to a gene: 8. CDR3 sequence (DNA): TGTGCCAGCAGCTTATCCCCCTGGACTAGCGGCGAGCAGTTCTTC. Its protein is CASSLSPWTSGEQFF.

This chain uses TRBV4-3 with TRBJ1-6, with D perhaps TRBD1 (5 bases). V was clipped by 0 bases and J by 12 bases, with 9 bases between them. The CDR3 contains 13 residues. Germline V gives CDR1 LGHNA, CDR2 YSLEER. The CDR3 spells CASSQDRVKPLHF. In DNA, the CDR3 is TGCGCCAGCAGCCAAGACAGGGTAAAACCCCTCCACTTT.